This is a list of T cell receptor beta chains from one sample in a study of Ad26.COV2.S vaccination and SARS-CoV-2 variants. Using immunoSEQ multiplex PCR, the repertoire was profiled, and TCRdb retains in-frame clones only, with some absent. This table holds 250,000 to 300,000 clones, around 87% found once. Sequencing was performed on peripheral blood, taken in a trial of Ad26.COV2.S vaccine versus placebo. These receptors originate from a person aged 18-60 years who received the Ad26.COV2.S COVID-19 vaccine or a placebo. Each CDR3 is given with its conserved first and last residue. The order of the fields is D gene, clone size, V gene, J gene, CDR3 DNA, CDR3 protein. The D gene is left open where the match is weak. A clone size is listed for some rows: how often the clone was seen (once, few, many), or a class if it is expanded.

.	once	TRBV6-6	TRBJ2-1	TGTGCCAGCAGTCTCTTTAGCTACAATGAGCAGTTCTTC	CASSLFSYNEQFF
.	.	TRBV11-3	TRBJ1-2	TGTGCCAGCAGCTTAGGGGCTCAAGGCCCGCGGAACTATGGCTACACCTTC	CASSLGAQGPRNYGYTF
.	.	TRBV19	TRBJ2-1	TGTGCCAGTAGCTACCAGGGCAATGAGCAGTTCTTC	CASSYQGNEQFF
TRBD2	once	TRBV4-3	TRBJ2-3	TGCGCCAGCAGTCGTACTAGCGGGGGCACAGATACGCAGTATTTT	CASSRTSGGTDTQYF
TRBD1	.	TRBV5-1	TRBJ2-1	TGCGCCAGCAGCTTGACGGGACAGGGGGCAAATGAGCAGTTCTTC	CASSLTGQGANEQFF
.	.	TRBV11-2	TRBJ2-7	TGTGCCAGCAGCTTGGACAGAAACTACGAGCAGTACTTC	CASSLDRNYEQYF
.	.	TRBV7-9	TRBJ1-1	TGTGCCAGCAGCCTACGGGTCCCGAACACTGAAGCTTTCTTT	CASSLRVPNTEAFF
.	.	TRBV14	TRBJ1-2	TGTGCCAGCAGCCAAGATCTCACACCATCCTATGGCTACACCTTC	CASSQDLTPSYGYTF
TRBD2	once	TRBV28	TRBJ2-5	TGTGCCAGCAGCCGGACTAGCGGGGGGTCTGGCGGGACCCAGTACTTC	CASSRTSGGSGGTQYF
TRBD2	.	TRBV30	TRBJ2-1	TGTGCCTGGCAGCGGGACGTCTACAATGAGCAGTTCTTC	CAWQRDVYNEQFF
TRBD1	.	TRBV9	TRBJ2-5	TGTGCCAGCAGCGACCAGGGACAGGGGAAAGAGACCCAGTACTTC	CASSDQGQGKETQYF
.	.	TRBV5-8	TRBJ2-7	TGTGCCAGCAGCTTGGTCAGGAGGGGGTACGAGCAGTACTTC	CASSLVRRGYEQYF
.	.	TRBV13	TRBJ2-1	TGTGCCAGCAGCTTAGGGGGCTACAATGAGCAGTTCTTC	CASSLGGYNEQFF
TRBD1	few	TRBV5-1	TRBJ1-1	TGCGCCAGCAGCACGGACAGGGCGGCGAACACTGAAGCTTTCTTT	CASSTDRAANTEAFF
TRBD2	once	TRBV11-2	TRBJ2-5	TGTGCCAGCAGCTTCGGACTAGCGGGAGCGCGGGAGACCCAGTACTTC	CASSFGLAGARETQYF
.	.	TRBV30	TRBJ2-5	TGTGCCTGGACCGTCGATACGGTCCGGGGAGAGACCCAGTACTTC	CAWTVDTVRGETQYF
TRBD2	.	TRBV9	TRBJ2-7	TGTGCCAGCAGCGTAGGTGGGGGGGCCTACGAGCAGTACTTC	CASSVGGGAYEQYF
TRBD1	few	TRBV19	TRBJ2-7	TGTGCCAGTAGTATGACAGGGGAAACCTACGAGCAGTACTTC	CASSMTGETYEQYF
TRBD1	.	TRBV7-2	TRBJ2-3	TGTGCCAGCAGTCTTCTCGGGACAGGCACAGATACGCAGTATTTT	CASSLLGTGTDTQYF
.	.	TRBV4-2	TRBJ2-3	TGTGCCAGCAGTCGCGGGGGCGCGGGAGATACGCAGTATTTT	CASSRGGAGDTQYF
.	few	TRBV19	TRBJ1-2	TGTGCCAGTAGTCCCCGACGTGGCGATACTAACTATGGCTACACCTTC	CASSPRRGDTNYGYTF
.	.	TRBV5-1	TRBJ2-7	TGCGCCAGCAGCTTTCTGTCGGACTCCTACGAGCAGTACTTC	CASSFLSDSYEQYF
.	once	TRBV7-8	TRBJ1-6	TGTGCCAGCAGCTTAAAGAGTAGGGGGAGCTCCTATAATTCACCCCTCCACTTT	CASSLKSRGSSYNSPLHF
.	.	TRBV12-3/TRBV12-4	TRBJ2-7	TGTGCCAGCAGTTTAGCTGGCGGCTACGAGCAGTACTTC	CASSLAGGYEQYF
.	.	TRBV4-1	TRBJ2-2	TGCGCCAGCAGCCCTTGGGGCGCCCAAACCGGGGAGCTGTTTTTT	CASSPWGAQTGELFF
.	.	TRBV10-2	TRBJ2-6	TGCGCCAGCCGAGGCTCTGGGGCCAACGTCCTGACTTTC	CASRGSGANVLTF
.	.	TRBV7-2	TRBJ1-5	TGTGCCAGCAGATCAGGGCTCAATCAGCCCCAGCATTTT	CASRSGLNQPQHF
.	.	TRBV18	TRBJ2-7	TGTGCCAGCTCACCCCGGACTACCTTGACCTACGAGCAGTACTTC	CASSPRTTLTYEQYF
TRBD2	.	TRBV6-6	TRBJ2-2	TGTGCCAGCAGTTTACTAGCGGGAGAAACCGGGGAGCTGTTTTTT	CASSLLAGETGELFF
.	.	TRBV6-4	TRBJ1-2	TGTGCCAGCAGTGACTCAGGGAACTATGGCTACACCTTC	CASSDSGNYGYTF
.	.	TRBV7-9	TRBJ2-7	TGTGCCAGCAGCCCACCAGGTGGGTACGAGCAGTACTTC	CASSPPGGYEQYF
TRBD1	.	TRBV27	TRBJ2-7	TGTGCCAGCAGTCTCAAGGACAGGGGCTACGAGCAGTACTTC	CASSLKDRGYEQYF
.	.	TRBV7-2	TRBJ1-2	TGTGCCAGCAGCTTATCGGCAGGGGCGTGGGGCTACACCTTC	CASSLSAGAWGYTF
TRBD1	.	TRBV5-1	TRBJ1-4	TGCGCCAGCAGCTTGCAATCCACCGGGACAGGGAATGAAAAACTGTTTTTT	CASSLQSTGTGNEKLFF
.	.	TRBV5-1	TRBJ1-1	TGCGCCAGCAGCTTGCAGCCGGGGGACACTGAAGCTTTCTTT	CASSLQPGDTEAFF
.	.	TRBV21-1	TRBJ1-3	TGTGCCAGCAGCAAAGAGGTTAGGTGGCCGGGGGACAACTCTGGAAACACCATATATTTT	CASSKEVRWPGDNSGNTIYF
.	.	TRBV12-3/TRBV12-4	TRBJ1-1	TGTGCCAGCAGTTGGGGTAACACTGAAGCTTTCTTT	CASSWGNTEAFF
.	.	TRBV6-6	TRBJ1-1	TGTGCCATTGGACGGGTGAACACTGAAGCTTTCTTT	CAIGRVNTEAFF
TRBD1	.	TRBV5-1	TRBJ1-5	TGCGCCAGCTCCCCCGATGGACAGGTGAGCAATCAGCCCCAGCATTTT	CASSPDGQVSNQPQHF
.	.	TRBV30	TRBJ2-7	TGTGCCTGGCGAACTAGTGGGGCGTTTGGCGAGCAGTACTTC	CAWRTSGAFGEQYF
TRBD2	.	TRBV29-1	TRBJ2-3	TGCAGCGTTGACGGGACTAACACAGATACGCAGTATTTT	CSVDGTNTDTQYF
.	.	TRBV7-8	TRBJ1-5	TGTGCCAGCAGCCCCAACAGCAATCAGCCCCAGCATTTT	CASSPNSNQPQHF
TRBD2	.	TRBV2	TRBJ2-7	TGTGCCAGCGTGGAGGGACTAGCGGCCTACGAGCAGTACTTC	CASVEGLAAYEQYF
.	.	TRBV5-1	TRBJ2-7	TGCGCCAGCAGCTCCGGGGCTGATTGGTTCGACGAGCAGTACTTC	CASSSGADWFDEQYF
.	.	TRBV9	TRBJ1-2	TGTGCCAGCAGCACCCGACTTTTGAGGGACGGCTACACCTTC	CASSTRLLRDGYTF
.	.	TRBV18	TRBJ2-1	TGTGCCAGCTCACCGTTCCGGAACAATGAGCAGTTCTTC	CASSPFRNNEQFF
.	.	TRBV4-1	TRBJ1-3	TGCGCCAGCAGGATGGGGAGACAGGCTAGCTCTGGAAACACCATATATTTT	CASRMGRQASSGNTIYF
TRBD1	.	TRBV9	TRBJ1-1	TGTGCCAGCAGCCCGATGGGACAGGGGGCAGCTGAAGCTTTCTTT	CASSPMGQGAAEAFF
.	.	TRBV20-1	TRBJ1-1	TGCAGTGCCCGGGGCGGGTCAGAAGCTTTCTTT	CSARGGSEAFF
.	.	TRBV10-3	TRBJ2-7	TGTGCCATCAGTGAGTCCCCACAAACCTTCTACGAGCAGTACTTC	CAISESPQTFYEQYF
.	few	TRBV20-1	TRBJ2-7	TGCAGTGCTAGAGTGTCCCTCGAGCAGTACTTC	CSARVSLEQYF
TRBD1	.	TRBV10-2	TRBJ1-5	TGCGCCAGCGGGGACAGGAGTAGCAATCAGCCCCAGCATTTT	CASGDRSSNQPQHF
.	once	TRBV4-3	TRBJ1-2	TGCGCCAGCAGCCATACCTCGCAGGGGTCCTATGGCTACACCTTC	CASSHTSQGSYGYTF
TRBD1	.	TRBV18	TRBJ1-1	TGTGCCAGCTCACCAGGGACAGGAGTGAACACTGAAGCTTTCTTT	CASSPGTGVNTEAFF